These T cell receptor beta chains were read from a single sample in a study of cytomegalovirus exposure and HLA in healthy donors. Libraries were prepared by immunoSEQ multiplex PCR; TCRdb keeps only in-frame clonotypes and omits some of them. The data hold over 130,000 clones, with 70% to 85% observed a single time. The sample taken for sequencing was PBMCs. The origin of the receptors is a male donor in good health and CMV-seronegative. CDR3s include the opening cysteine and the closing phenylalanine or tryptophan. A clone size is listed for some rows: how often the clone was seen (once, few, many), or a class if it is expanded.

-,TRBJ2-1,TRBV10-3,CAISEVGLAGANEQFF
-,TRBJ2-1,TRBV7-2,CASSLGRGSEQFF
-,TRBJ2-7,TRBV6-5,CASSVVGQGAYEQYF
-,TRBJ1-2,TRBV9,CASSVGVGDGYTF
-,TRBJ1-2,TRBV29-1,CSVVRGYGYTF
-,TRBJ1-1,TRBV6-5,CASSLTGGNTEAFF
-,TRBJ2-7,TRBV2,CASRYDRGGPYEQYF
-,TRBJ1-6,TRBV5-4,CASSLAGGTLDSPLHF
-,TRBJ2-7,TRBV11-2,CASSFTSLIYEQYF
-,TRBJ2-7,TRBV13,CASSAGGGTAFEQYF
-,TRBJ1-5,TRBV19,CASSTTGTANQPQHF
-,TRBJ2-2,TRBV7-2,CASSQGVGELFF
-,TRBJ1-5,TRBV28,CASSFGRGWNQPQHF
-,TRBJ1-2,TRBV25-1,CASSVNYGYTF
once,TRBJ2-1,TRBV14,CASSHKLAGNNEQFF
-,TRBJ2-3,TRBV7-3,CASSQRPGTGVHTQYF
-,TRBJ2-7,TRBV23-1,CASSRKRPTNYEQYF
once,TRBJ2-7,TRBV5-1,CASSLTQLADEQYF
-,TRBJ1-3,TRBV29-1,CSVDPTGGEGNTIYF
few,TRBJ2-1,TRBV4-3,CASSQPAGTSGINEQFF
-,TRBJ2-2,TRBV19,CASSPWAATGELFF
-,TRBJ2-3,TRBV4-1,CASSPFAGGTIGTQYF
-,TRBJ2-2,TRBV11-2,CASSLGGASVTGELFF
-,TRBJ1-5,TRBV5-6,CASSPEPPPGWGNQPQHF
-,TRBJ2-1,TRBV12-5,CASGPRLAGIGEQFF
-,TRBJ2-1,TRBV6-1,CASSELAGGGEQFF
-,TRBJ2-5,TRBV9,CASSVEAGVRETQYF
-,TRBJ2-3,TRBV27,CASSPRVGRTDTQYF
-,TRBJ2-1,TRBV20-1,CSGREAPEQFF
-,TRBJ2-2,TRBV5-1,CASSFLASGNTGELFF
-,TRBJ1-2,TRBV28,CASSTTGGIGYTF
once,TRBJ2-5,TRBV27,CASSPRQGSVETQYF
-,TRBJ2-3,TRBV7-9,CASSLSGGPDTQYF
-,TRBJ2-3,TRBV5-5,CASSLRETDTQYF
-,TRBJ1-3,TRBV13,CASNRRGEENTIYF
-,TRBJ1-4,TRBV11-2,CASSLAPTNEKLFF
-,TRBJ2-5,TRBV4-3,CASSHWTSGRGETQYF
few,TRBJ1-2,TRBV28,CASSLQGNYGYTF
-,TRBJ1-1,TRBV11-2,CASTRGGEGLNTEAFF
-,TRBJ2-7,TRBV2,CASSGEYEQYF
once,TRBJ1-5,TRBV6-5,CASRADRSNQPQHF
-,TRBJ2-2,TRBV9,CASSASGTLTGELFF
-,TRBJ2-6,TRBV7-2,CASSLLPLGANVLTF
-,TRBJ2-1,TRBV5-5,CASSLGASPGEQFF
-,TRBJ2-7,TRBV7-2,CASTPLAGGEEQYF
-,TRBJ2-6,TRBV6-1,CASSDGSGANVLTF
-,TRBJ2-3,TRBV10-2,CASSPGPGEGTDTQYF
few,TRBJ2-3,TRBV6-6,CASSPSISRDTQYF
once,TRBJ2-3,TRBV28,CASSPYPLDTQYF
-,TRBJ1-1,TRBV28,CASSYRRHTEAFF
-,TRBJ2-7,TRBV5-6,CASSPLANLYEQYF
once,TRBJ2-1,TRBV9,CASSARASAYNEQFF
-,TRBJ1-1,TRBV13,CASSQAGTEAFF
-,TRBJ2-1,TRBV4-3,CASSPEGQGKNEQFF